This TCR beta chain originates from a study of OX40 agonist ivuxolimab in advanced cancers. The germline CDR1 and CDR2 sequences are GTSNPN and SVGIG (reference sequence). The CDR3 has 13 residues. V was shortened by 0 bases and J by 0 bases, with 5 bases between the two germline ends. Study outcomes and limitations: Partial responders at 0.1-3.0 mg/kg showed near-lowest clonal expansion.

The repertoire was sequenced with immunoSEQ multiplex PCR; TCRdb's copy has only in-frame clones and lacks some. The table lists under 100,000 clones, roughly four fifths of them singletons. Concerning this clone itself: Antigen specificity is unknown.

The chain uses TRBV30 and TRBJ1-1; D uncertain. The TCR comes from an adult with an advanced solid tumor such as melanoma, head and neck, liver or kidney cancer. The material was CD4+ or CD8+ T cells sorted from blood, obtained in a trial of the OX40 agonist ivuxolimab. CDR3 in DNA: TGTGCCTGGAGTGTACTCCTGAACACTGAAGCTTTCTTT. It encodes CAWSVLLNTEAFF.